This TCR beta chain was captured by sequencing in a study of beta chain features in type 1 diabetes. Study observations and caveats: In every one of the four CD4+ subsets, TCRB CDR3s were moderately but significantly shorter in Type 1 diabetes patients. In patients and controls equally, PCR might favor templates that are shorter.

This clone was counted a few times. What it binds is not known. All of the isolated RNA was reverse transcribed, so expressed TCRB transcripts were sequenced. The protocol was immunoSEQ multiplex PCR, while the TCRdb copy is restricted to in-frame clones and leaves out a portion. The sample lists 600,000 or so clones, 9.5% to 15% occurring once. After removal of 3 bases from V and 5 bases from J, the junction contained 6 bases not matched to a gene. CDR1 SGHVS and CDR2 FNYEAQ come from the germline V gene. The length of the CDR3 is 14 residues. The TCR originated in a man aged 25-40 years with type 1 diabetes. The rearrangement joins TRBV7-6 to TRBJ2-7; 8 bases are a match to TRBD2. Sequences were obtained from naive CD4+ T cells from blood. The CDR3 sequence: CASSFTGTRDEQYF. The CDR3 bases are TGTGCCAGCAGCTTCACCGGGACTAGGGACGAGCAGTACTTC. The full variable domain, completed using reference TRBV7-6 and TRBJ2-7, is GAGVSQSPRYKVTKRGQDVALRCDPISGHVSLYWYRQALGQGPEFLTYFNYEAQQDKSGLPNDRFSAERPEGSISTLTIQRTEQRDSAMYRCASSFTGTRDEQYFGPGTRLTVT.